These 21 T cell receptor beta chains were all obtained from the same sample, sequenced in a study of blood T cell repertoires in COVID-19 (dated by TCRdb to between 2020 and 2021). The method was the immunoSEQ multiplex PCR assay. The table was pulled from immuneACCESS by TCRdb, which kept in-frame rearrangements only. Such tables lose some clones; where checked, under half of the loss comes from unresolved V genes, and the rest has no known cause. In this sample the table shows a few hundred thousand clones, approximately 80% of which occur a single time. The ten largest make up about 4.5% of the sample. Sequencing was performed on PBMCs or T cells enriched from blood (not recorded which). These receptors originate from a man aged 25 to 45 with acute COVID-19.

This clone was seen just once. The genes are TRBV19 and TRBJ1-1; 7 nucleotides agree with TRBD1. CDR3 size: 13 residues. Germline CDR1 and CDR2: LNHDA and SQIVND (reference sequence). V trimming: 10 bases; J trimming: 1 base; junction bases outside the gene matches: 6. The CDR3 nucleotides are TGTGCCACGTCACAGGGGAGGAACACTGAAGCTTTCTTT. It is translated as CATSQGRNTEAFF. Looking up the rest from reference TRBV19 and TRBJ1-1 gives the full variable domain: DGGITQSPKYLFRKEGQNVTLSCEQNLNHDAMYWYRQDPGQGLRLIYYSQIVNDFQKGDIAEGYSVSREKKESFPLTVTSAQKNPTAFYLCATSQGRNTEAFFGQGTRLTVV.

This clone showed up just a few times. The chain recombines TRBV6-4 with TRBJ2-1; the match to TRBD2 covers 14 bases. CDR3 size: 15 residues. Germline assignment: CDR1 MRHNA and CDR2 SNTAGT. The junction had 4 bases not matched to a gene; V was cut back by 6 bases and J by 6 bases. The CDR3 DNA reads TGTGCCAGCAGCCCGACTAGCGGGGGGGCCAATGAGCAGTTCTTC. It specifies CASSPTSGGANEQFF.

This chain links TRBV29-1 with TRBJ1-1, with D perhaps TRBD1 (6 bases). Trimming stripped 4 bases from V and 1 base from J, with 13 bases between. The CDR3 consists of 14 residues. Germline CDR1 and CDR2: SQVTM and ANQGSEA. The CDR3 DNA reads TGCAGCGTTGTCGGACCACAGGGGAACACTGAAGCTTTCTTT. Its protein is CSVVGPQGNTEAFF.

The chain uses TRBV9 and TRBJ2-4; D is possibly TRBD1 (6 bases). The CDR3 totals 15 residues. Trimming shortened V by 1 base and J by 6 bases, and 14 bases separated the two germline ends. Germline CDR1 SGDLS, CDR2 YYNGEE. The CDR3 sequence is CASSVQGLVGNIQYF. The CDR3 nucleotides are TGTGCCAGCAGCGTACAGGGGCTGGTAGGAAACATTCAGTACTTC.

This sequence joins TRBV30 and TRBJ2-1; possibly TRBD2 for D (5 bases). The CDR3 is 11 amino acids. The germline V gene has CDR1 GTSNPN and CDR2 SVGIG (reference sequence). CDR3 region: CAADAGNEQFF. The CDR3 DNA reads as TGTGCGGCCGACGCGGGTAATGAGCAGTTCTTC. Full variable domain (remainder filled in from reference TRBV30 and TRBJ2-1): SQTIHQWPATLVQPVGSPLSLECTVEGTSNPNLYWYRQAAGRGLQLLFYSVGIGQISSEVPQNLSASRPQDRQFILSSKKLLLSDSGFYLCAADAGNEQFFGPGTRLTVL.

The gene calls are TRBV5-4 and TRBJ2-7; 11 bases map to TRBD2. The V segment lost 4 bases and the J segment 4 bases; nucleotides outside the gene matches: 10. CDR1 and CDR2 (germline): SGHNT, YYREEE (reference sequence). This CDR3 is 16 amino acids long. Here the CDR3 DNA reads TGTGCCAGCAGCCCAGAAATGGGGACTAGCGGATACGAGCAGTACTTC. Protein sequence: CASSPEMGTSGYEQYF.

This clone was detected only a few times. This chain links TRBV19 with TRBJ1-2; tentatively, D is TRBD1 (6 bases). Germline assignment: CDR1 LNHDA and CDR2 SQIVND (reference sequence). The CDR3 loop spans 13 amino acids. V lost 7 bases to trimming and J lost 4 bases, with 13 bases between them. Here the CDR3 DNA reads TGTGCCAGTACGGGGGGCTCAACCTATGGCTACACCTTC. Translated, it gives CASTGGSTYGYTF.

The chain has TRBV6-5 and TRBJ2-1; D remains unclear. V dropped 0 bases and J dropped 5 bases, with 5 bases sitting between them. Germline-derived CDR1 and CDR2 are MNHEY and SVGAGI. This CDR3 has 13 amino acids. The CDR3 here is CASSYSTDNEQFF. The CDR3 DNA sequence: TGTGCCAGCAGTTACTCGACTGACAATGAGCAGTTCTTC.

V usage is TRBV2 and J usage is TRBJ1-1; D call uncertain. Germline-derived CDR1 and CDR2 are SNHLY and FYNNEI. The V end was cut by 5 bases, the J end by 1 base, with 5 bases between. The CDR3 is 12 residues long. The CDR3 spells CASSWRNTEAFF. CDR3 in DNA: TGTGCCAGCAGTTGGAGGAACACTGAAGCTTTCTTT.

V is TRBV4-1 and J is TRBJ1-1, with 9 bases fitting TRBD1. After removal of 4 bases from V and 2 bases from J, the junction contained 5 bases not matched to a gene. Germline V CDR1 and CDR2: MGHRA, YSYEKL. The CDR3 contains 15 residues. This CDR3 reads CASSPQQGANTEAFF. The CDR3 DNA is TGCGCCAGCAGCCCCCAACAGGGGGCAAACACTGAAGCTTTCTTT.

This clone was observed a single time. The rearrangement links TRBV28 to TRBJ2-3; unclear D gene. The CDR3 totals 13 residues. V lost 3 bases, J lost 2 bases, and 6 bases lay in between. CDR1 and CDR2 (germline): MDHEN, SYDVKM. CDR3 nucleotide sequence: TGTGCCAGCAGTTTTAGACTCACAGATACGCAGTATTTT. It yields the protein CASSFRLTDTQYF.

This chain links TRBV7-3 with TRBJ1-1; D not resolved. The CDR3 extends over 15 amino acids. Trimming shortened V by 2 bases and J by 0 bases, and 10 bases separated the two germline ends. The V gene's germline CDR1 is SGHTA and CDR2 FQGTGA. CDR3 sequence reads: CASSLYGLMNTEAFF. The CDR3 DNA reads TGTGCCAGCAGCTTATATGGGCTTATGAACACTGAAGCTTTCTTT.

The chain is built from TRBV12-5 and TRBJ1-2; 8 bases fit TRBD1. The V gene end was trimmed by 5 bases and the J gene end by 12 bases; junction bases not matched to a gene: 5. The germline CDR1 and CDR2 sequences are LGHNT and FRNRAP. There are 11 residues in the CDR3. CDR3 amino acids: CASGLDRGDTF. CDR3 bases: TGTGCTAGTGGTCTAGACAGGGGCGACACCTTC.

The J gene is TRBJ2-2, the V gene TRBV6-5; weak D call: TRBD1 (6 bases). The germline CDR1 and CDR2 sequences are MNHEY and SVGAGI. The CDR3 runs to 13 residues. Trimming took 6 bases from V and 5 from J, leaving 10 bases between them. The CDR3 sequence is CASSNRETGELFF. CDR3 sequence (DNA): TGTGCCAGCAGCAACAGGGAGACCGGGGAGCTGTTTTTT.

The V and J genes are TRBV6-5 and TRBJ1-1, with a tentative D call TRBD1 (5 bases). Per the germline V gene, CDR1 is MNHEY and CDR2 is SVGAGI. V shed 2 bases and J shed 4 bases, with 8 bases lying between them. The length of the CDR3 is 13 residues. CDR3 residues: CASSYQGGTEAFF. The DNA of the CDR3 is TGTGCCAGCAGTTACCAGGGAGGCACTGAAGCTTTCTTT.

The rearrangement uses TRBV4-1 and TRBJ2-3, with D possibly TRBD1 on 7 matching bases. Germline lookup yields CDR1 MGHRA and CDR2 YSYEKL. CDR3 size: 15 residues. V was cut by 7 bases and J by 1 base, with 15 bases left in between. In nucleotides, the CDR3 is TGCGCCAGCACTGCAGGGGGGTATGGCACAGATACGCAGTATTTT. It yields the protein CASTAGGYGTDTQYF.

The rearrangement joins TRBV3-1 (or the pseudogene TRBV3-2) to TRBJ2-7; no firm D call. Trimming removed 2 bases at V and 3 bases at J, with 8 bases between. Germline V gene data show CDR1 as LGHDT and CDR2 as YNNKEL (reference sequence). The CDR3 is 13 residues long. CDR3 coding DNA: TGTGCCAGCAGCCAAATTGCTAGCTACGAGCAGTACTTC. This gives the protein CASSQIASYEQYF.

The chain is built from TRBV25-1 and TRBJ1-6; 7 bases are shared with TRBD1. The germline gives CDR1 MGHDK, CDR2 SYGVNS. The CDR3 loop spans 14 amino acids. The V gene end was trimmed by 8 bases and the J gene end by 7 bases; junction bases not matched to a gene: 8. CDR3 sequence (DNA): TGTGCCAGCGGCCTAGGACAGGAAAATTCACCCCTCCACTTT. Translation: CASGLGQENSPLHF.

This chain uses TRBV4-1 with TRBJ2-7, with TRBD2 matching over 8 bases. The CDR3 loop spans 15 amino acids. Germline lookup yields CDR1 MGHRA and CDR2 YSYEKL. With 4 bases clipped from V and 4 bases from J, the junction kept 9 bases outside the gene matches. The CDR3 nucleotides are TGCGCCAGCAGCCCCTCTGGGACTAGAGGATACGAGCAGTACTTC. This translates into CASSPSGTRGYEQYF.

CDR3 DNA sequence: TGTGCCAGCAGTGAATATGGAGGTAACTACGAGCAGTACTTC. This encodes CASSEYGGNYEQYF. The chain links TRBV25-1 to TRBJ2-7; tentatively, D is TRBD2 (5 bases). This CDR3 spans 14 amino acids. Trimming pared 0 bases from V and 3 bases from J, leaving 9 bases between. Germline CDR1 is MGHDK and CDR2 is SYGVNS.

The chain links TRBV12-3 or TRBV12-4 to TRBJ1-1; D may be TRBD1 (6 bases). The CDR3 is made up of 11 amino acids. V lost 6 bases, J lost 6 bases, and 8 bases lay in between. The CDR3 DNA follows: TGTGCCAGCAGGAGACAGGCTGAAGCTTTCTTT. This codes for CASRRQAEAFF.